The clone carrying this TCR beta chain turned up a few times. The sample originates from a study of blood T cells in healthy people across ages. Primed by a sample-barcoded 5' primer and a J-beta primer mix, a second PCR proceeded for 7 to 11 cycles. TCRdb itself ran the 5' RACE reads through MiXCR, one entry per CDR3 protein. Of some 900,000 distinct CDR3 sequences listed, 29% are singletons. The specimen sequenced was blood. The sequence was obtained from a woman of 80 years or more in good health.

CDR3 residues: CASSLSAGAPETQYF. CDR3 coding DNA: TGTGCCAGCAGCTTATCGGCAGGGGCTCCGGAGACCCAGTACTTC. J is TRBJ2-5 and V is TRBV7-7, with D possibly matching TRBD1 (6 bases). V dropped 2 bases and J dropped 5 bases, with 15 bases sitting between them. The germline CDR1 and CDR2 sequences are SSHAT and FNYEAQ (reference sequence). The CDR3 covers 15 residues.